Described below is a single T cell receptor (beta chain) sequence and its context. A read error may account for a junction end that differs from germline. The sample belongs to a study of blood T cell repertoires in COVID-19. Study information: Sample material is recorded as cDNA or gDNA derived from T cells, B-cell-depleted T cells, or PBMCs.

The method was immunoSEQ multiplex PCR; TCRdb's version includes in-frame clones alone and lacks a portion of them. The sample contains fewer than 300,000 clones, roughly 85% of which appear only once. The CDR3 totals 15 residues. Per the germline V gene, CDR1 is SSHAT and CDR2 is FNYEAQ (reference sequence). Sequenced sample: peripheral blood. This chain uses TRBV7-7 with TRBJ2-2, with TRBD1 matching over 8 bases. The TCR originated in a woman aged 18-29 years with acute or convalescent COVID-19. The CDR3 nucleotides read TGTGCTAGCAGCCCCAGGACAGGGTACAGCGGGGAGCTGTTTTTT. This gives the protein CASSPRTGYSGELFF. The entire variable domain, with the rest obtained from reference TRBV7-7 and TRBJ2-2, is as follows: GAGVSQSPRYKVTKRGQDVTLRCDPISSHATLYWYQQALGQGPEFLTYFNYEAQPDKSGLPSDRFSAERPEGSISTLTIQRTEQRDSAMYRCASSPRTGYSGELFFGEGSRLTVL.